Following are 18 T cell receptor beta chains from one sample sequenced in a study of OX40 agonist ivuxolimab in advanced cancers. The data were produced by immunoSEQ multiplex PCR, yet TCRdb's version contains in-frame clones alone and is incomplete. This sample has over 50,000 clones, with more than 70% found just once. The sequenced sample was CD4+ or CD8+ T cells sorted from blood, obtained in a trial of the OX40 agonist ivuxolimab. The receptor set was obtained from an adult with an advanced solid tumor such as melanoma, head and neck, liver or kidney cancer.

CDR3 protein: CASSIASGLAGEQYF. The CDR3 DNA is TGTGCCAGTAGTATTGCTAGCGGACTCGCGGGAGAGCAGTACTTC. The chain uses TRBV19 and TRBJ2-7, with 7 bases that match TRBD2. With V trimmed by 3 bases and J by 7 bases, 12 bases remained unmatched. CDR3 length: 15 amino acids. Per the germline V gene, CDR1 is LNHDA and CDR2 is SQIVND (reference sequence).

The chain joins TRBV5-1 to TRBJ2-7, with 8 bases aligning to TRBD1. This CDR3 spans 14 amino acids. The V and J ends lost 4 bases and 5 bases, in that order; junction bases with no gene match: 8. CDR1 and CDR2 from the germline V gene are SGHRS and YFSETQ. This CDR3 reads CASSPGQGRDEQYF. The CDR3 DNA reads as TGCGCCAGCAGCCCCGGACAGGGAAGGGACGAGCAGTACTTC.

The gene calls are TRBV27 and TRBJ2-1; possible D gene TRBD2, 6 bases. Germline V gives CDR1 MNHEY, CDR2 SMNVEV (reference sequence). V lost 3 bases and J lost 0, with 9 bases in between. The CDR3 sequence is 15 residues long. CDR3 protein: CASSLGRSSYNEQFF. The CDR3 DNA sequence: TGTGCCAGCAGTTTGGGGAGGAGCTCCTACAATGAGCAGTTCTTC.

The count of this clone is one. The chain employs TRBV5-1 and TRBJ2-7; TRBD1 matches 7 bases. CDR3 length: 13 amino acids. With 5 bases clipped from V and 9 bases from J, the junction kept 11 bases outside the gene matches. CDR1 and CDR2 from the germline V gene are SGHRS and YFSETQ. In nucleotides, the CDR3 is TGCGCCAGCAGTCCCGACTGGAACAGGGGGCAGTACTTC. As protein: CASSPDWNRGQYF.

The CDR3 DNA reads as TGTGCCAGCAGCCGGGGGCCACTAGGAGGGACAGATACGCAGTATTTT. Amino acid sequence: CASSRGPLGGTDTQYF. This sequence joins TRBV4-2 and TRBJ2-3; D could derive from TRBD1 or TRBD2 (6 bases each). The CDR3 covers 16 residues. The V gene's germline CDR1 is LGHNA and CDR2 YNFKEQ. V was pared by 4 bases and J by 3 bases, with 17 bases between.

The chain recombines TRBV19 with TRBJ2-7; either TRBD1 or TRBD2 may fit D (5 bases each). The germline gives CDR1 LNHDA, CDR2 SQIVND (reference sequence). The V end was cut by 3 bases, the J end by 9 bases, with 18 bases between. This CDR3 has 14 residues. CDR3: CASSMGLGTARQYF. The CDR3 nucleotides read TGTGCCAGTAGTATGGGTCTGGGGACGGCCAGGCAGTACTTC.

The rearrangement uses TRBV14 and TRBJ2-1; 8 positions match TRBD2. Germline CDR1 reads SGHDN; CDR2 reads FVKESK. The CDR3 is 14 residues long. V lost 6 bases to trimming and J lost 8 bases; unmatched junction nucleotides: 9. The CDR3 sequence: CASRGAGEGYEQFF. The CDR3 DNA reads as TGTGCCAGCAGAGGAGCGGGAGAAGGGTATGAGCAGTTCTTC.

The V and J genes are TRBV7-9 and TRBJ1-3, with TRBD1 matching over 9 bases. V lost 3 bases to trimming and J lost 2 bases; unmatched junction nucleotides: 5. The CDR3 is made up of 16 amino acids. The germline gives CDR1 SEHNR, CDR2 FQNEAQ (reference sequence). The CDR3 loop is CASSFTGGAPGNTIYF. The CDR3 DNA is TGTGCCAGCAGCTTCACAGGGGGCGCCCCTGGAAACACCATATATTTT. Using reference TRBV7-9 and TRBJ1-3 for the parts outside the CDR3, the full variable domain is DTGVSQNPRHKITKRGQNVTFRCDPISEHNRLYWYRQTLGQGPEFLTYFQNEAQLEKSRLLSDRFSAERPKGSFSTLEIQRTEQGDSAMYLCASSFTGGAPGNTIYFGEGSWLTVV.

The rearrangement uses TRBV6-1 and TRBJ2-1; 8 bases agree with TRBD2. The CDR3 spans 16 residues. The V and J ends lost 2 bases and 9 bases, in that order; junction bases with no gene match: 12. Germline assignment: CDR1 MNHNS and CDR2 SASEGT. CDR3 sequence reads: CASSESKTGGPSEQFF. The CDR3 DNA is TGTGCCAGCAGTGAAAGTAAGACGGGAGGGCCAAGTGAGCAGTTCTTC.

The chain uses TRBV28 and TRBJ2-7; 11 bases agree with TRBD1. J gave up 5 bases and V 4 bases, and 1 base lay outside the gene matches. The CDR3 is made up of 13 amino acids. CDR1 is MDHEN and CDR2 is SYDVKM in the germline V gene. The CDR3: CASSWTGGDEQYF. Here the CDR3 DNA reads TGTGCCAGCAGTTGGACAGGGGGCGACGAGCAGTACTTC.

The chain is built from TRBV27 and TRBJ2-3; 15 bases map to TRBD2. CDR1 is MNHEY, CDR2 SMNVEV, per germline (reference sequence). This CDR3 is 18 amino acids long. The trim removed 6 bases at V and 1 base at J, leaving 8 bases unmatched. The CDR3 sequence: CASRIRTSGRERTDTQYF. CDR3 sequence (DNA): TGTGCCAGCAGAATCCGGACTAGCGGGAGGGAACGCACAGATACGCAGTATTTT.

The DNA of the CDR3 is TGCGCCAGCAGCCTGGGATTTTACAATGAGCAGTTCTTC. Protein: CASSLGFYNEQFF. This rearrangement joins TRBV5-1 to TRBJ2-1; no firm D call. Trimming removed 4 bases at V and 4 bases at J, with 9 bases between. This CDR3 is built from 13 residues. The germline gives CDR1 SGHRS, CDR2 YFSETQ.

The chain is built from TRBV30 and TRBJ2-5, with D possibly TRBD2 on 6 matching bases. CDR1 and CDR2 (germline): GTSNPN, SVGIG (reference sequence). The CDR3 contains 13 residues. The V gene lost 0 bases and the J gene lost 4 bases, with 9 bases spanning the gap. For the CDR3, the DNA is TGTGCCTGGAGTGTACTGGGAGGAGAGACCCAGTACTTC. This codes for CAWSVLGGETQYF.

The rearrangement links TRBV6-5 to TRBJ2-2; tentatively, D is TRBD2 (6 bases). The V gene's germline CDR1 is MNHEY and CDR2 SVGAGI. Deletions cut 2 bases from V and 6 bases from J, with 16 bases between. This CDR3 has 16 residues. CDR3 residues: CASSYDPRTNPGELFF. The DNA for the CDR3 is TGTGCCAGCAGTTACGACCCCCGGACTAATCCCGGGGAGCTGTTTTTT.

This chain uses TRBV6-1 with TRBJ2-5; no firm D call. V was pared by 2 bases and J by 1 base, with 8 bases between. The CDR3 runs to 14 residues. Germline CDR1 MNHNS, CDR2 SASEGT. The CDR3 is CASSESGSQETQYF. CDR3 coding DNA: TGTGCCAGCAGTGAATCTGGCAGCCAAGAGACCCAGTACTTC.

This clone appeared a few times. The CDR3 DNA is TGTGCCAGCAGCGCAGACTTGTCATGGGGCCTTCAAGAGACCCAGTACTTC. Protein product: CASSADLSWGLQETQYF. The chain links TRBV5-4 to TRBJ2-5; tentative D call: TRBD1 (5 bases). CDR3 length equals 17 residues. V gave up 4 bases and J gave up 2 bases, with 21 bases separating them. Germline V gene lookup returns CDR1 SGHNT and CDR2 YYREEE (reference sequence).

This rearrangement joins TRBV15 to TRBJ1-4; a possible D gene is TRBD1 (6 bases). The CDR3 is made up of 18 amino acids. Germline assignment: CDR1 LNHNV and CDR2 YYDKDF (reference sequence). The V end was cut by 3 bases, the J end by 4 bases, with 21 bases between. CDR3 protein: CATSRDRPYREDNEKLFF. DNA for the CDR3: TGTGCCACCAGCAGGGATCGGCCGTACAGGGAGGATAATGAAAAACTGTTTTTT.

The CDR3: CASSTGEGHYEQYF. CDR3 coding DNA: TGTGCCAGCAGCACCGGGGAGGGCCATTACGAGCAGTACTTC. This chain joins TRBV6-5 and TRBJ2-7; 7 bases are a match to TRBD2. With 6 bases clipped from V and 4 bases from J, the junction kept 9 bases outside the gene matches. The CDR3 loop spans 14 amino acids. Germline V lookup: CDR1 MNHEY, CDR2 SVGAGI.